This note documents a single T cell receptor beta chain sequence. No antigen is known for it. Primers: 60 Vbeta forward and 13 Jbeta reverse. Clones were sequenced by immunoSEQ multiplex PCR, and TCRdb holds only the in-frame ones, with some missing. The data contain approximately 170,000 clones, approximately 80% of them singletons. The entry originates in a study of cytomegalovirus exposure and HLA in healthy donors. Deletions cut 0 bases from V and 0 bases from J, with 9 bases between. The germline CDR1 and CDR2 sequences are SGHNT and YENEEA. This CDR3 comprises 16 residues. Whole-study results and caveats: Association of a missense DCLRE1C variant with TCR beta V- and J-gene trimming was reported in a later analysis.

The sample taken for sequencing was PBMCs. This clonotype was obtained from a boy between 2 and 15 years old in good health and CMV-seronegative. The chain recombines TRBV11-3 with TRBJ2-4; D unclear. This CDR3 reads CASSLDRVLAKNIQYF. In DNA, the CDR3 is TGTGCCAGCAGCTTAGATCGGGTACTAGCCAAAAACATTCAGTACTTC.